This T cell receptor beta chain stems from a study of beta chain features in type 1 diabetes. Whole-study context: No patient-donor differences in age, gender, total cells or subset yield.

The sequenced template was cDNA made from the entire isolated RNA. TCRdb keeps only in-frame clones here, not all; method: immunoSEQ multiplex PCR. The repertoire holds tens of thousands of clones, with about 32% as singletons. Findings and caveats of the study: Researchers caution that PCR might favor shorter templates, equally among patients and controls. Fewer junction insertions and more nucleotide deletions appeared in type 1 diabetes patients.

This clone has a handful of counts. The antigen is not known. This clonotype was sampled from a woman aged 18-29 years in good health. The sequenced material came from stem cell memory CD4+ T cells from blood.

CDR3 loop: CASRTAGTGVDGYTF. The CDR3 coding sequence is TGTGCCAGCAGAACAGCCGGGACAGGGGTGGATGGCTACACCTTC. J is TRBJ1-2 and V is TRBV6-1; TRBD1 agrees at 10 bases. This CDR3 has 15 amino acids. The junction had 10 bases not matched to a gene; V was cut back by 6 bases and J by 6 bases. Germline CDR1 is MNHNS and CDR2 is SASEGT.